This is a list of T cell receptor beta chains from one sample in a study of blood T cell repertoires in COVID-19. TCRdb's copy holds only in-frame clones and misses some; the assay was immunoSEQ multiplex PCR. Altogether about 41,000 clones are present, 70% to 90% being singletons, with the ten largest covering 4.3%. Sequencing was carried out using peripheral blood. The source is a man between 60 and 70 years old with acute or convalescent COVID-19. The CDR3 runs from the conserved cysteine through the conserved F or W. Each record gives: clone size, V gene, D gene, J gene, CDR3 protein, CDR3 DNA. D genes are given only for firm matches. Size values are once, few and many counts, or a class for expanded clones, and some rows have none.

>.|TRBV4-1|TRBD1|TRBJ1-4
CASSQLVQGALDEKLFF
TGCGCCAGCAGCCAACTAGTACAGGGGGCTTTAGATGAAAAACTGTTTTTT
>once|TRBV2|TRBD1|TRBJ1-6
CASRTGGYSPLHF
TGTGCCAGCAGGACAGGGGGTTATTCACCCCTCCACTTT
>once|TRBV12-2|.|TRBJ1-1
CASRLANRDRVPVPFF
TGTGCAAGTCGCTTAGCGAACCGGGACAGGGTCCCTGTCCCTTTCTTT
>.|TRBV2|.|TRBJ1-5
CASSSFTGWNQPQHF
TGTGCCAGCAGTAGTTTTACAGGGTGGAATCAGCCCCAGCATTTT
>.|TRBV10-3|TRBD1|TRBJ2-1
CAIRGTNRGPPYEQFF
TGTGCCATCAGGGGAACCAACAGGGGGCCGCCCTATGAGCAGTTCTTC
>.|TRBV14|TRBD1|TRBJ2-3
CASSLTGGWSTDTQYF
TGTGCCAGCAGCCTTACAGGGGGTTGGAGCACAGATACGCAGTATTTT
>.|TRBV27|.|TRBJ1-1
CASSLSGGGVYPNTEAFF
TGTGCCAGCAGTCTATCCGGGGGTGGGGTTTACCCGAACACTGAAGCTTTCTTT
>.|TRBV6-5|TRBD1|TRBJ2-2
CASSYGQGGGELFF
TGTGCCAGCAGTTACGGACAGGGGGGAGGGGAGCTGTTTTTT
>.|TRBV20-1|TRBD1|TRBJ1-5
CSASRVSGDREGQPQHF
TGCAGTGCCAGTAGGGTTTCTGGGGACAGGGAAGGTCAGCCCCAGCATTTT
>.|TRBV6-2/TRBV6-3|.|TRBJ2-5
CASSYPRQTQYF
TGTGCCAGCAGTTATCCGAGGCAGACCCAGTACTTC
>.|TRBV5-6|TRBD1|TRBJ1-2
CASSFWTGAYGYTF
TGTGCCAGCAGCTTTTGGACAGGGGCCTATGGCTACACCTTC
>.|TRBV4-3|.|TRBJ1-1
CASSQVGGGTEAFF
TGCGCCAGCAGCCAAGTAGGGGGGGGGACTGAAGCTTTCTTT
>.|TRBV27|TRBD1|TRBJ1-2
CASSPTGQVYGYTF
TGTGCCAGCAGCCCTACCGGACAGGTCTATGGCTACACCTTC
>.|TRBV24-1|TRBD1|TRBJ1-1
CATSDSPRGQGGTEAFF
TGTGCCACCAGTGATTCCCCCCGGGGACAGGGCGGCACTGAAGCTTTCTTT
>.|TRBV3-1/TRBV3-2|TRBD1|TRBJ1-1
CASSHTGTGLSEAFF
TGTGCCAGCAGCCATACCGGGACAGGCCTTAGTGAAGCTTTCTTT
>.|TRBV29-1|.|TRBJ2-3
CSVVMSTDTQYF
TGCAGCGTTGTAATGAGCACAGATACGCAGTATTTT
>.|TRBV27|.|TRBJ1-4
CASSPGGAAGEEKLFF
TGTGCCAGCAGTCCCGGCGGGGCGGCGGGAGAAGAAAAACTGTTTTTT
>.|TRBV4-3|.|TRBJ1-6
CASSPGPTQSSYNSPLHF
TGCGCCAGCAGCCCAGGGCCAACACAAAGCTCCTATAATTCACCCCTCCACTTT
>.|TRBV2|TRBD1|TRBJ1-4
CASGSGTGDEKLFF
TGTGCCAGCGGCTCCGGGACAGGGGATGAAAAACTGTTTTTT
>once|TRBV28|TRBD2|TRBJ2-7
CASSFLRTRWEQYF
TGTGCCAGCAGTTTCCTTAGGACTAGATGGGAGCAGTACTTC
>.|TRBV27|TRBD2|TRBJ2-3
CASSLSILAGAGVFDTQYF
TGTGCCAGCAGTTTATCGATTCTTGCGGGAGCGGGGGTGTTCGATACGCAGTATTTT
>.|TRBV6-1|.|TRBJ1-3
CASSEGNTAGGNTIYF
TGTGCCAGCAGTGAAGGAAACACGGCGGGAGGAAACACCATATATTTT
>.|TRBV9|.|TRBJ2-5
CASSVGGLGETQYF
TGTGCCAGCAGCGTAGGGGGGCTCGGGGAGACCCAGTACTTC
>medium-sized|TRBV4-3|.|TRBJ1-3
CASSPQLTASSGNTIYF
TGCGCCAGCAGCCCACAGCTGACGGCTTCCTCTGGAAACACCATATATTTT
>.|TRBV10-3|.|TRBJ1-5
CAISESGAPQHF
TGTGCCATCAGTGAGTCCGGAGCGCCCCAGCATTTT
>.|TRBV7-2|.|TRBJ2-1
CASSLGAGSPYNEQFF
TGTGCCAGCAGCTTAGGTGCGGGGTCCCCCTACAATGAGCAGTTCTTC
>.|TRBV27|.|TRBJ1-5
CASSFGAGNQPQHF
TGTGCCAGCAGTTTTGGGGCTGGCAATCAGCCCCAGCATTTT